The 20 T cell receptor beta chains presented below share a single source sample, sequenced in a study of blood T cells in healthy people across ages. With a J-beta primer mix and a sample-barcoded 5' primer, a second PCR ran about 6 to 11 cycles. MiXCR, run by TCRdb on the 5' RACE reads, gives a single entry per CDR3 protein. The data show 1.5 million to 2 million distinct CDR3 sequences, about 28% seen once. The sample consisted of blood. All receptors come from a woman under 40 in good health.

CDR3 in amino acids: CASSYSTPGGDTQYF. The CDR3 DNA is TGTGCCAGCAGTTACTCGACTCCAGGCGGAGATACGCAGTATTTT. V is TRBV6-6 and J is TRBJ2-3; unclear D gene. Deletions cut 0 bases from V and 5 bases from J, with 12 bases between. This CDR3 contains 15 residues. From germline, CDR1 is MNHNY and CDR2 SVGAGI (reference sequence).

The table lists this clonotype with many counts. The V call is TRBV7-9, the J call TRBJ2-1, with 11 bases lining up with TRBD1. The CDR3 sequence is 16 residues long. Germline CDR1 SEHNR, CDR2 FQNEAQ (reference sequence). The V and J ends lost 6 bases and 4 bases, in that order; junction bases with no gene match: 8. The CDR3 loop reads CASSLSGQGAYNEQFF. The CDR3 DNA sequence: TGTGCCAGCAGTTTGTCTGGACAGGGGGCTTACAATGAGCAGTTCTTC. Together with reference TRBV7-9 and TRBJ2-1, the CDR3 gives the full variable domain: DTGVSQNPRHKITKRGQNVTFRCDPISEHNRLYWYRQTLGQGPEFLTYFQNEAQLEKSRLLSDRFSAERPKGSFSTLEIQRTEQGDSAMYLCASSLSGQGAYNEQFFGPGTRLTVL.

This clonotype was observed many times. This CDR3 is CASSPGAFYGYTF. CDR3 nucleotide sequence: TGTGCCAGCAGTCCGGGCGCCTTCTATGGCTACACCTTC. The rearrangement uses TRBV11-2 and TRBJ1-2; D ambiguous. Per the germline V gene, CDR1 is SGHAT and CDR2 is FQNNGV. The CDR3 has 13 residues. The V and J ends lost 6 bases and 4 bases respectively, with 12 bases between them.

This clonotype was detected many times. This chain uses TRBV6-6 with TRBJ2-7, with D perhaps matching TRBD2 (6 bases). Germline V CDR1 and CDR2: MNHNY, SVGAGI (reference sequence). With 5 bases removed from V and 5 bases from J, the gap between germline ends came to 19 bases. The CDR3 runs to 15 residues. The DNA for the CDR3 is TGTGCCAGCAGTCGAGACGGGCGGGGTGACCACGAGCAGTACTTC. Residues: CASSRDGRGDHEQYF.

This clonotype was counted ten times or more. The chain uses TRBV28 and TRBJ2-4; possible D gene TRBD1, 6 bases. The length of the CDR3 is 12 residues. Trimming shortened V by 5 bases and J by 13 bases, and 15 bases separated the two germline ends. Germline loops: CDR1 MDHEN, CDR2 SYDVKM. CDR3 loop: CASSIPRGGQYF. CDR3 sequence (DNA): TGTGCCAGCAGTATCCCCAGGGGTGGGCAGTACTTC.

The rearrangement joins TRBV7-2 to TRBJ2-7; TRBD2 aligns across 9 bases. Germline CDR1 reads SGHTA; CDR2 reads FQGNSA. The CDR3 has 15 residues. J lost 0 bases, V lost 7 bases, and 7 bases had no gene match. This CDR3 reads CASTLSRGGSYEQYF. DNA for the CDR3: TGTGCCAGCACCCTATCGCGGGGGGGCTCCTACGAGCAGTACTTC.

In regard to this clonotype: A junction end diverges from the germline sequence, so it may reflect a read error. The chain uses TRBV30 and TRBJ1-3; 10 bases align to TRBD1. Per germline, CDR1 GTSNPN and CDR2 SVGIG (reference sequence). CDR3 length equals 14 residues. The CDR3, as DNA: TGCGGTACCGGCACGGGACAGGGGAGAAACACCATATATTTT. Protein: CGTGTGQGRNTIYF.

V is TRBV11-3 and J is TRBJ2-7, with a weak D call TRBD1 (6 bases). The germline V and J ends were trimmed by 5 bases and 6 bases, with 14 bases remaining between them. Germline CDR1 is SGHNT and CDR2 is YENEEA. CDR3 size: 13 residues. The CDR3 loop is CASSTGNPLEQYF. DNA of the CDR3: TGTGCCAGCAGCACAGGGAACCCCCTCGAGCAGTACTTC. The whole variable domain, remainder taken from reference TRBV11-3 and TRBJ2-7, is EAGVVQSPRYKIIEKKQPVAFWCNPISGHNTLYWYLQNLGQGPELLIRYENEEAVDDSQLPKDRFSAERLKGVDSTLKIQPAELGDSAVYLCASSTGNPLEQYFGPGTRLTVT.

This clonotype was counted between two and nine times. V gene TRBV7-2 combines with J gene TRBJ2-1; possibly TRBD2 for D (6 bases). The V gene's germline CDR1 is SGHTA and CDR2 FQGNSA. This CDR3 is 16 amino acids long. V lost 6 bases and J lost 0, with 15 bases in between. CDR3 coding DNA: TGTGCCAGCAGTTCTTTCCGGGGGAGCTCCTACAATGAGCAGTTCTTC. Translated: CASSSFRGSSYNEQFF.

The chain couples TRBV19 to TRBJ2-7, with D perhaps matching TRBD1 (5 bases). The CDR3 runs 14 residues. Germline V gene sequence: CDR1 LNHDA, CDR2 SQIVND (reference sequence). V shed 1 base and J shed 0 bases, with 7 bases lying between them. The CDR3 bases are TGTGCCAGTAGTATAGTAGGGGCCTCCTACGAGCAGTACTTC. It yields the protein CASSIVGASYEQYF.

In its sample, this clonotype was seen a few times. This chain connects TRBV7-3 to TRBJ1-6; no firm D call. The CDR3 runs to 13 residues. V was pared by 4 bases and J by 7 bases, with 8 bases between. Looked up from germline, CDR1 is SGHTA and CDR2 is FQGTGA. CDR3 nucleotides: TGTGCCAGCAGCTCTCAAGGCAATTCACCCCTCCACTTT. Translation: CASSSQGNSPLHF. Complete variable domain (other parts from reference TRBV7-3 and TRBJ1-6): GAGVSQTPSNKVTEKGKYVELRCDPISGHTALYWYRQSLGQGPEFLIYFQGTGAADDSGLPNDRFFAVRPEGSVSTLKIQRTERGDSAVYLCASSSQGNSPLHFGNGTRLTVT.

The rearrangement uses TRBV7-2 and TRBJ1-2; D is unresolved. There are 11 residues in the CDR3. Germline values: CDR1 SGHTA, CDR2 FQGNSA. Between the trimmed V and J ends, which lost 2 bases and 6 bases, there was a span of 4 bases. CDR3 sequence: CASSLWHGYTF. The CDR3 DNA sequence: TGTGCCAGCAGCTTATGGCATGGCTACACCTTC.

In this sample, this clonotype turned up a few times. The CDR3 nucleotides read TGTGCCAGCAGCCGTTCGGGTACGCAGTATTTT. Amino acids: CASSRSGTQYF. The rearrangement links TRBV6-6 to TRBJ2-3; no reliable D call. CDR1 is MNHNY and CDR2 is SVGAGI in the germline V gene (reference sequence). Trimming left V 6 bases short and J 8 bases short, with 9 bases between. This CDR3 spans 11 amino acids.

V gene TRBV6-1 combines with J gene TRBJ2-7, with D perhaps matching TRBD1 (6 bases). Germline lookup yields CDR1 MNHNS and CDR2 SASEGT. The CDR3 loop spans 16 amino acids. V lost 0 bases to trimming and J lost 2 bases, with 14 bases between them. CDR3 DNA: TGTGCCAGCAGTGAAGCGGGCCAGGGGAAAACCTACGAGCAGTACTTC. This sequence encodes CASSEAGQGKTYEQYF.

The chain combines TRBV2 with TRBJ2-4; 7 bases are shared with TRBD2. The DNA end is a closer match to TRBJ2-7, so the J assignment may be wrong. Germline V gene lookup returns CDR1 SNHLY and CDR2 FYNNEI. The CDR3 spans 14 residues. The CDR3 is CASSTEGGAGEQYF. CDR3 bases: TGTGCCAGCAGCACAGAGGGAGGGGCCGGCGAGCAGTACTTC.

V usage is TRBV5-1 and J usage is TRBJ2-2; D unresolved. The CDR3 consists of 15 residues. Germline lookup yields CDR1 SGHRS and CDR2 YFSETQ. Trimming pared 3 bases from V and 0 bases from J, leaving 9 bases between. CDR3 nucleotide sequence: TGCGCCAGCAGCTATTACACAGCGAACACCGGGGAGCTGTTTTTT. Its protein is CASSYYTANTGELFF.

V gene TRBV20-1 combines with J gene TRBJ2-1, with TRBD2 as a possible D gene (5 bases). CDR1 and CDR2 (germline): DFQATT, SNEGSKA (reference sequence). The CDR3 is 10 residues long. V was cut by 6 bases and J by 9 bases, with 9 bases left in between. Here the CDR3 reads CSAGLVEQFF. In nucleotides, the CDR3 is TGCAGTGCCGGACTTGTTGAGCAGTTCTTC.

This clonotype was recorded a few times. CDR3 sequence reads: CSARDRAGGGNLAKNIQYF. CDR3 coding DNA: TGCAGTGCTAGAGATCGTGCGGGGGGGGGAAATCTAGCCAAAAACATTCAGTACTTC. The gene calls are TRBV20-1 and TRBJ2-4; 9 bases agree with TRBD2. Germline CDR1 is DFQATT and CDR2 is SNEGSKA (reference sequence). Trimming removed 0 bases from V and 0 bases from J; junction bases left unmatched: 12. The CDR3 is 19 residues long.

This chain uses TRBV14 with TRBJ1-5; D remains unclear. The CDR3 covers 15 residues. The V gene's germline CDR1 is SGHDN and CDR2 FVKESK. The germline V and J ends were trimmed by 0 bases and 6 bases, with 12 bases remaining between them. CDR3 in DNA: TGTGCCAGCAGCCAAGATCTCCCCGTTGCTCAGCCCCAGCATTTT. Amino acids: CASSQDLPVAQPQHF. The full variable domain, completed using reference TRBV14 and TRBJ1-5, is EAGVTQFPSHSVIEKGQTVTLRCDPISGHDNLYWYRRVMGKEIKFLLHFVKESKQDESGMPNNRFLAERTGGTYSTLKVQPAELEDSGVYFCASSQDLPVAQPQHFGDGTRLSIL.

This clonotype has more than one count but fewer than ten. The rearrangement uses TRBV6-2 or TRBV6-3 and TRBJ2-7, with no clear D. The CDR3 has 14 residues. Germline assignment: CDR1 MNHEY and CDR2 SVGEGT. The V end was cut by 6 bases, the J end by 3 bases, with 15 bases between. CDR3 nucleotides: TGTGCCAGCAGCGCTGAAGTAGGGCGCTACGAGCAGTACTTC. Translating gives CASSAEVGRYEQYF.